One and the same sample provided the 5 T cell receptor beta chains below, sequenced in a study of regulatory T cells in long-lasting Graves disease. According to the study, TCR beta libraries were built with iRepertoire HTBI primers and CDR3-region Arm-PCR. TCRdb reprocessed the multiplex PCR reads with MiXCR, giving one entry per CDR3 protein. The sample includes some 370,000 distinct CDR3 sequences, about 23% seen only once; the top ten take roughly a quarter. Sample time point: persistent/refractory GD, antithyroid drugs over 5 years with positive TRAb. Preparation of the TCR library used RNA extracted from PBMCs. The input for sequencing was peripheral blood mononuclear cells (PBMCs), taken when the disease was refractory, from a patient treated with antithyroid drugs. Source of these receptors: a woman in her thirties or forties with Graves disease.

This chain's CDR3 is CASSYYLAGAPDTQYF. CDR3 coding DNA: TGTGCCAGCAGTTATTACCTAGCGGGAGCTCCAGATACGCAGTATTTT. The rearrangement joins TRBV6-5 to TRBJ2-3; 10 bases match TRBD2. The germline V gene has CDR1 MNHEY and CDR2 SVGAGI. V trimming: 3 bases; J trimming: 4 bases; junction bases outside the gene matches: 7. The CDR3 is made up of 16 amino acids.

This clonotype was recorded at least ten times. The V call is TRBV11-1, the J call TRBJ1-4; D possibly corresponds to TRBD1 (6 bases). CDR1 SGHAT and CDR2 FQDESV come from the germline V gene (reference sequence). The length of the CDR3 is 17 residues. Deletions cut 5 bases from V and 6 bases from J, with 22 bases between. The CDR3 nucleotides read TGTGCCAGCAGCCTCCGGGACATAACCCTATGGGATGAAAAACTGTTTTTT. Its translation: CASSLRDITLWDEKLFF.

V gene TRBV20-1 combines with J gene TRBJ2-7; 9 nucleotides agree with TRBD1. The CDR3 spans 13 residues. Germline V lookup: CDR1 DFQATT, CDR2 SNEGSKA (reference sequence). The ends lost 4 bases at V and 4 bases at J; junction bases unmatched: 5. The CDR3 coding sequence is TGCAGTGCTACCGGGACAGGGAGGTACGAGCAGTACTTC. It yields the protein CSATGTGRYEQYF.

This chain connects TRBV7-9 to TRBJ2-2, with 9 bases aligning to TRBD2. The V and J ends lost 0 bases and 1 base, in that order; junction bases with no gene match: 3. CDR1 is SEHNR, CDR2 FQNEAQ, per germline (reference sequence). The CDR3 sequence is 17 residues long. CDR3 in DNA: TGTGCCAGCAGCTTAGCGACTAGCGGTCTGAACACCGGGGAGCTGTTTTTT. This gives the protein CASSLATSGLNTGELFF.

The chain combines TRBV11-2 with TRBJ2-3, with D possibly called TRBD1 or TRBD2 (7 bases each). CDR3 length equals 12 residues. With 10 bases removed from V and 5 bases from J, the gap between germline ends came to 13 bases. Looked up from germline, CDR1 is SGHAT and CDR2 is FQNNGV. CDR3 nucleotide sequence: TGTGCCACCACAGGGGAGGGAGATACGCAGTATTTT. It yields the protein CATTGEGDTQYF.